These 22 T cell receptor beta chains came from one sample sequenced in a study of OX40 agonist ivuxolimab in advanced cancers. TCRdb's copy holds only in-frame clones and misses some; the assay was immunoSEQ multiplex PCR. The table shows fewer than 120,000 clones, with around nine tenths occurring only once. The material was CD4+ or CD8+ T cells sorted from blood, obtained in a trial of the OX40 agonist ivuxolimab. The receptors stem from an adult with an advanced solid tumor such as melanoma, head and neck, liver or kidney cancer.

As DNA, the CDR3 is TGTGCCAGCAGCCGGGACAGCAGAGGACTGTTTTTT. Encoded protein: CASSRDSRGLFF. This chain uses TRBV7-2 with TRBJ1-4; 7 nucleotides agree with TRBD1. With V trimmed by 5 bases and J by 13 bases, 7 bases remained unmatched. This CDR3 region has 12 residues. Germline values: CDR1 SGHTA, CDR2 FQGNSA.

The V call is TRBV7-2, the J call TRBJ2-3; D is uncertain. In germline, CDR1 is SGHTA, CDR2 FQGNSA. Trimming pared 1 base from V and 4 bases from J, leaving 12 bases between. CDR3 length equals 15 residues. CDR3 nucleotide sequence: TGTGCCAGCAGCTTAGAAAGTCGCCGCGCAGATACGCAGTATTTT. This encodes CASSLESRRADTQYF.

This clone showed up just a few times. V usage is TRBV9 and J usage is TRBJ2-2, with no clear D. The CDR3 length is 18 residues. CDR1 is SGDLS and CDR2 is YYNGEE in the germline V gene. V was trimmed by 0 bases and J by 0 bases, leaving 15 bases between them. The CDR3 nucleotides read TGTGCCAGCAGCGTAGAGGCCTCTAACGGAGCGAACACCGGGGAGCTGTTTTTT. Its protein product is CASSVEASNGANTGELFF. Supplemented by reference TRBV9 and TRBJ2-2, the full variable domain reads DSGVTQTPKHLITATGQRVTLRCSPRSGDLSVYWYQQSLDQGLQFLIQYYNGEERAKGNILERFSAQQFPDLHSELNLSSLELGDSALYFCASSVEASNGANTGELFFGEGSRLTVL.

The V and J genes are TRBV10-3 and TRBJ2-2; D remains ambiguous. Trimming took off 6 bases at V and 6 bases at J, with 11 bases between the two ends. CDR1 is ENHRY, CDR2 SYGVKD, per germline. This CDR3 has 13 amino acids. CDR3 in DNA: TGTGCCATCAGGCCTAGTGTTGCCGGGGAGCTGTTTTTT. Translated, it gives CAIRPSVAGELFF.

The V gene is TRBV27, the J gene TRBJ2-7; possibly TRBD2 for D (6 bases). V shed 2 bases and J shed 2 bases, with 10 bases lying between them. This CDR3 spans 14 amino acids. From germline, CDR1 is MNHEY and CDR2 SMNVEV (reference sequence). The CDR3 here is CASSLGEEAYEQYF. The DNA for the CDR3 is TGTGCCAGCAGTTTAGGGGAGGAGGCCTACGAGCAGTACTTC.

The chain links TRBV5-1 to TRBJ2-1; 7 nucleotides agree with TRBD2. This CDR3 comprises 15 residues. V lost 4 bases to trimming and J lost 4 bases; unmatched junction nucleotides: 8. Germline CDR1 SGHRS, CDR2 YFSETQ. The CDR3 DNA reads TGCGCCAGCAGCCCAAGGACTAGTCAGTACAATGAGCAGTTCTTC. Translated, it gives CASSPRTSQYNEQFF.

This clone is a singleton in its sample. The chain combines TRBV9 with TRBJ2-1; D possibly uses TRBD1 or TRBD2 (5 bases each). In germline, CDR1 is SGDLS, CDR2 YYNGEE. The ends were cut back, 1 base at V and 4 bases at J, with 12 bases in the middle. The CDR3 has 15 residues. CDR3 in DNA: TGTGCCAGCAGCGTAACGGGGCCCTCATACAATGAGCAGTTCTTC. Protein product: CASSVTGPSYNEQFF.

V gene TRBV5-4 combines with J gene TRBJ2-5; D might be TRBD1 (6 bases). In germline, CDR1 is SGHNT, CDR2 YYREEE (reference sequence). The CDR3 consists of 16 residues. Trimming pared 5 bases from V and 0 bases from J, leaving 17 bases between. CDR3 amino acids: CASSLPRRGYQETQYF. The CDR3 DNA is TGTGCCAGCAGTCTTCCCCGAAGGGGGTACCAAGAGACCCAGTACTTC.

This sequence joins TRBV11-2 and TRBJ2-4, with D possibly matching TRBD1 (5 bases). Trimming cost V 1 base and J 10 bases, with 8 bases left between them. The CDR3 is 12 amino acids. Germline V gene lookup returns CDR1 SGHAT and CDR2 FQNNGV. The CDR3 here is CASSLGRGIQYF. CDR3 DNA sequence: TGTGCCAGCAGCTTAGGAAGGGGTATTCAGTACTTC.

J is TRBJ2-7 and V is TRBV11-3, with TRBD2 as a possible D gene (6 bases). Germline V CDR1 and CDR2: SGHNT, YENEEA. V was pared by 1 base and J by 7 bases, with 8 bases between. The CDR3 runs 12 residues. The DNA of the CDR3 is TGTGCCAGCAGCTTAGGGGCGGGGGAGCAGTACTTC. As protein: CASSLGAGEQYF.

V and J are TRBV28 and TRBJ1-4; 10 bases are a match to TRBD1. The length of the CDR3 is 15 residues. The V segment lost 6 bases and the J segment 6 bases; nucleotides outside the gene matches: 7. The germline V gene encodes CDR1 MDHEN and CDR2 SYDVKM. The CDR3 loop is CASRGQGRAYEKLFF. The DNA for the CDR3 is TGTGCCAGCAGGGGACAGGGGAGGGCATATGAAAAACTGTTTTTT.

This clone was picked up a small number of times. The chain couples TRBV9 to TRBJ1-1; TRBD1 matches 9 bases. The CDR3 has 14 residues. Losses at the gene ends were 4 bases for V and 3 bases for J; bases not matched to a gene: 4. Germline-derived CDR1 and CDR2 are SGDLS and YYNGEE. For the CDR3, the DNA is TGTGCCAGCAGCTTCACAGGGGGCGACACTGAAGCTTTCTTT. It yields the protein CASSFTGGDTEAFF.

The chain joins TRBV7-9 to TRBJ1-3, with D possibly TRBD1 on 5 matching bases. Per the germline V gene, CDR1 is SEHNR and CDR2 is FQNEAQ (reference sequence). The CDR3 length is 15 residues. Trimming left V 7 bases short and J 0 bases short, with 13 bases between. The CDR3 coding sequence is TGTGCCAGCATGTTGACAGCCGCCTCTGGAAACACCATATATTTT. This encodes CASMLTAASGNTIYF.

CDR3 in amino acids: CASSNPGQGDTEAFF. CDR3 nucleotides: TGTGCCAGCAGCAATCCGGGACAGGGCGATACTGAAGCTTTCTTT. This chain links TRBV5-4 with TRBJ1-1; 9 nucleotides agree with TRBD1. The ends lost 4 bases at V and 5 bases at J; junction bases unmatched: 9. The CDR3 has 15 amino acids. Germline V lookup: CDR1 SGHNT, CDR2 YYREEE (reference sequence). Based on the CDR3 plus reference TRBV5-4 and TRBJ1-1, the full variable domain is ETGVTQSPTHLIKTRGQQVTLRCSSQSGHNTVSWYQQALGQGPQFIFQYYREEENGRGNFPPRFSGLQFPNYSSELNVNALELDDSALYLCASSNPGQGDTEAFFGQGTRLTVV.

Comment on this clone: Additional DNA sequences in this sample encode the identical CDR3. The rearrangement joins TRBV11-3 to TRBJ2-2; D gene unclear. The CDR3 consists of 13 residues. Germline V gives CDR1 SGHNT, CDR2 YENEEA. Trimming shortened V by 2 bases and J by 1 base, and 2 bases separated the two germline ends. CDR3 loop: CASSLRNTGELFF. The CDR3 coding sequence is TGTGCCAGCAGCTTACGGAACACCGGGGAGCTGTTTTTT.

The chain carries TRBV28 and TRBJ1-2; D call uncertain. CDR3 length: 11 amino acids. Germline values: CDR1 MDHEN, CDR2 SYDVKM. V was clipped by 11 bases and J by 5 bases, with 12 bases between them. CDR3: CAAYGVYGYTF. The CDR3 DNA reads as TGTGCCGCATATGGGGTGTATGGCTACACCTTC.

V gene TRBV19 combines with J gene TRBJ1-5; D ambiguous. Trimming removed 4 bases from V and 4 bases from J, with 8 bases in between. The germline gives CDR1 LNHDA, CDR2 SQIVND (reference sequence). There are 13 residues in the CDR3. In DNA form, the CDR3 reads TGTGCCAGTAGTACCCTCAGAAATCAGCCCCAGCATTTT. Translated: CASSTLRNQPQHF.

This chain links TRBV2 with TRBJ2-1; D is possibly TRBD2 (7 bases). The CDR3 is 13 amino acids. The germline CDR1 and CDR2 sequences are SNHLY and FYNNEI. V gave up 5 bases and J gave up 7 bases, with 12 bases separating them. CDR3 nucleotide sequence: TGTGCCAGCAGTTGGGAGGGGGTGAATGAGCAGTTCTTC. Translating it yields CASSWEGVNEQFF. Together with reference TRBV2 and TRBJ2-1, the CDR3 gives the full variable domain: EPEVTQTPSHQVTQMGQEVILRCVPISNHLYFYWYRQILGQKVEFLVSFYNNEISEKSEIFDDQFSVERPDGSNFTLKIRSTKLEDSAMYFCASSWEGVNEQFFGPGTRLTVL.

The J gene is TRBJ1-2, the V gene TRBV18, with TRBD1 matching over 7 bases. Germline lookup yields CDR1 KGHSH and CDR2 LQKENI. With 4 bases clipped from V and 8 bases from J, the junction kept 16 bases outside the gene matches. The CDR3 extends over 16 amino acids. The CDR3 nucleotides read TGTGCCAGCTCACTTAGACAGGGCCACAACCCGGGAGGCTACACCTTC. Its translation is CASSLRQGHNPGGYTF.

The chain joins TRBV5-1 to TRBJ2-3; 7 bases are shared with TRBD1. CDR1 SGHRS and CDR2 YFSETQ come from the germline V gene. The length of the CDR3 is 17 residues. The V gene end was trimmed by 1 base and the J gene end by 1 base; junction bases not matched to a gene: 9. CDR3 nucleotides: TGCGCCAGCAGCTTGAGAGGGGGACAGATAGGCACAGATACGCAGTATTTT. Amino acids: CASSLRGGQIGTDTQYF.

The chain recombines TRBV5-5 with TRBJ2-1, with D hard to call. V was clipped by 3 bases and J by 5 bases, with 9 bases between them. This CDR3 spans 13 amino acids. Germline V gene data show CDR1 as SGHKS and CDR2 as YYEKEE (reference sequence). As DNA, the CDR3 is TGTGCCAGCAGCTCTGGGTCGGACAATGAGCAGTTCTTC. Amino acid sequence: CASSSGSDNEQFF.

The V gene is TRBV5-1, the J gene TRBJ2-7, with 9 bases aligning to TRBD1. Per the germline V gene, CDR1 is SGHRS and CDR2 is YFSETQ. V shed 4 bases and J 6 bases; nucleotides not matched to a gene: 8. This CDR3 region has 14 residues. The CDR3 bases are TGCGCCAGCAGCCTGAGACAGGGGGTCGGCGAGCAGTACTTC. It yields the protein CASSLRQGVGEQYF.